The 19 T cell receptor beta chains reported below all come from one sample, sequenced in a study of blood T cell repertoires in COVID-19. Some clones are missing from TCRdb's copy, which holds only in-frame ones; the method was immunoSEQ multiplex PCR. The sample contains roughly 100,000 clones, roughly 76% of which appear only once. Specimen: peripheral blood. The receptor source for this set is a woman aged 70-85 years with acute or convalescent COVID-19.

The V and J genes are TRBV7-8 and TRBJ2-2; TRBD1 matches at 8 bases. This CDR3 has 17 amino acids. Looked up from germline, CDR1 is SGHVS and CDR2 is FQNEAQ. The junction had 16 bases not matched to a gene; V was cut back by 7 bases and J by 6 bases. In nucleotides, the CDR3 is TGTGCCAGCACCCGATTTTACGAGGCAGGGGGCGCCGGGGAGCTGTTTTTT. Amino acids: CASTRFYEAGGAGELFF.

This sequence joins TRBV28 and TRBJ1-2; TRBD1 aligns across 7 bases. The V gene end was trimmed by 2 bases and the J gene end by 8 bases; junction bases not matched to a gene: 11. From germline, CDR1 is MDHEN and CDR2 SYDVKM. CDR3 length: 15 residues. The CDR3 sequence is CASSLEGARRGGYTF. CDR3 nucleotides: TGTGCCAGCAGTTTAGAGGGGGCAAGGCGAGGGGGCTACACCTTC.

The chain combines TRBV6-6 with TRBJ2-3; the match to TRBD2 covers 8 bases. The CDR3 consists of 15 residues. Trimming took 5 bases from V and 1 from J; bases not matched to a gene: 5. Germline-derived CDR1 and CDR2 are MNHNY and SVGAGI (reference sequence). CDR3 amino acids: CASSPFGGGTDTQYF. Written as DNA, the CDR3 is TGTGCCAGCAGTCCCTTCGGGGGGGGCACAGATACGCAGTATTTT.

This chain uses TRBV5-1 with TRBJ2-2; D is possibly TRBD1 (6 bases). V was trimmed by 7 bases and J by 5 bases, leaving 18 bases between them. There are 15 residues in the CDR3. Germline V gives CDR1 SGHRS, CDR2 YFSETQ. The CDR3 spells CASGRTERSTGELFF. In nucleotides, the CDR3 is TGCGCCAGCGGGCGGACAGAAAGATCGACCGGGGAGCTGTTTTTT.

The CDR3 DNA reads as TGTGCCAGCAGCCCCGGGGGGAGTGGGGCCCACGAGCAGTACTTC. Encoded protein: CASSPGGSGAHEQYF. The J gene is TRBJ2-7, the V gene TRBV9, with 7 bases that match TRBD2. From germline, CDR1 is SGDLS and CDR2 YYNGEE. CDR3 size: 15 residues. The trim removed 4 bases at V and 5 bases at J, leaving 12 bases unmatched.

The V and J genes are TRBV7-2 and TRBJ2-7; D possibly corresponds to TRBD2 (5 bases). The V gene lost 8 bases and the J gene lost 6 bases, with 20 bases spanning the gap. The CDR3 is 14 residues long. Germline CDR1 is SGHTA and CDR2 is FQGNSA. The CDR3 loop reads CASASSPEYIEQYF. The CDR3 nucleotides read TGTGCCAGCGCCTCTAGCCCGGAGTATATCGAGCAGTACTTC.

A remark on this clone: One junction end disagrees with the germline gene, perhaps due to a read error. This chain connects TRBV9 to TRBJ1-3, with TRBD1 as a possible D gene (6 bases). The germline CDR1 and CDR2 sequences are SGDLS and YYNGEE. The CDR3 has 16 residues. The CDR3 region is CASSVGTGQTGNTIYF. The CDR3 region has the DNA TGTGCCAGCAGCGTAGGAACAGGGCAGACTGGGAACACCATATATTTT.

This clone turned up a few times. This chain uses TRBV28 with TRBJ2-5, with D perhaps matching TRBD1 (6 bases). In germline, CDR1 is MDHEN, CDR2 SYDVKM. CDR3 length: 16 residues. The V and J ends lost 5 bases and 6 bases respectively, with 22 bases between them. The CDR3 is CASSHNKIRGLKTQYF. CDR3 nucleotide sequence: TGTGCCAGCAGTCACAACAAAATCAGGGGATTAAAGACCCAGTACTTC.

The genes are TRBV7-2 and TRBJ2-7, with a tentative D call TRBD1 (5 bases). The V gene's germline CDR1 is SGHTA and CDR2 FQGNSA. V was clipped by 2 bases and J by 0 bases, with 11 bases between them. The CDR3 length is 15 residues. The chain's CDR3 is CASSLKGQGSYEQYF. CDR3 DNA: TGTGCCAGCAGCTTAAAAGGGCAGGGCTCCTACGAGCAGTACTTC.

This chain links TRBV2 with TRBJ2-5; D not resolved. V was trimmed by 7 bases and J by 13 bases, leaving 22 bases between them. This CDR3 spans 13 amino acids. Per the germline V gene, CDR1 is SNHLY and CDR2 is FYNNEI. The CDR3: CASTMIRLPPGYF. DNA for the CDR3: TGTGCCAGCACCATGATTCGTTTGCCTCCCGGGTACTTC.

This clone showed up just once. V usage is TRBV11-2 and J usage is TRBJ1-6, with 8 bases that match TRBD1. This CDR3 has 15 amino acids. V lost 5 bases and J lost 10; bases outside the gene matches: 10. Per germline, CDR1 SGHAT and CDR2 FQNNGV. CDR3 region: CASSIGQGYRSPLHF. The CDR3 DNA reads TGTGCCAGCAGCATCGGACAGGGATATCGGTCACCCCTCCACTTT. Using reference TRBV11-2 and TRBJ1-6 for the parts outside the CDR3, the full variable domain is EAGVAQSPRYKIIEKRQSVAFWCNPISGHATLYWYQQILGQGPKLLIQFQNNGVVDDSQLPKDRFSAERLKGVDSTLKIQPAKLEDSAVYLCASSIGQGYRSPLHFGNGTRLTVT.

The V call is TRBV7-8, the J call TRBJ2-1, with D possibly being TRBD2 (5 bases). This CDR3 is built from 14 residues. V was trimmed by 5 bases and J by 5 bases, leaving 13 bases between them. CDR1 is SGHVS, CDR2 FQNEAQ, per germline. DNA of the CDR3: TGTGCCAGCAGCCTCACGACTACTAACAATGAGCAGTTCTTC. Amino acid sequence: CASSLTTTNNEQFF.

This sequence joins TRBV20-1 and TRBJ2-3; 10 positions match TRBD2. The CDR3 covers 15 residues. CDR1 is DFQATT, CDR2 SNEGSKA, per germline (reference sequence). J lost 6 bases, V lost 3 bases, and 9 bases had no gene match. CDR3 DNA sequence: TGCAGTGCTAGTCTCCGGCTAGCGGGAGCCGATACGCAGTATTTT. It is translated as CSASLRLAGADTQYF.

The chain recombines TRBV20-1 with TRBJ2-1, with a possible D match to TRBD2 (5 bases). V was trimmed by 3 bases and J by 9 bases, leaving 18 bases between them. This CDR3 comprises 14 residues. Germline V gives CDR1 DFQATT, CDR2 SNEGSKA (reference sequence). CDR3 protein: CSASLWAGKGEQFF. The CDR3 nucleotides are TGCAGTGCTAGTTTATGGGCGGGTAAGGGTGAGCAGTTCTTC.

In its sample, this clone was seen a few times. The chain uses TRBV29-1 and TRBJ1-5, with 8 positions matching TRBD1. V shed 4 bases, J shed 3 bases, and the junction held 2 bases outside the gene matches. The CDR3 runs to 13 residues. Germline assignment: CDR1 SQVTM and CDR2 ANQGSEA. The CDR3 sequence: CSVGQGFNQPQHF. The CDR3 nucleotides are TGCAGCGTTGGACAGGGGTTCAATCAGCCCCAGCATTTT.

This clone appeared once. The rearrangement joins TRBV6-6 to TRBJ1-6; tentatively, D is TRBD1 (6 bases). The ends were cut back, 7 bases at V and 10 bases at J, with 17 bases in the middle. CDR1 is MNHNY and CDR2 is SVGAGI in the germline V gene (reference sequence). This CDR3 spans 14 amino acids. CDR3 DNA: TGTGCCAGCACGACACAGGGAGTGAACTCACCCCTCCACTTT. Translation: CASTTQGVNSPLHF.

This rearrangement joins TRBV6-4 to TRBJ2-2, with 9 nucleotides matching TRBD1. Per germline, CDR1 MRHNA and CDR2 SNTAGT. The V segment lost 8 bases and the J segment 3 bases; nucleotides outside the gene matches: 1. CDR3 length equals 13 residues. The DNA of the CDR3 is TGTGCCAGCGGGGACAGGGACACCGGGGAGCTGTTTTTT. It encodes CASGDRDTGELFF.

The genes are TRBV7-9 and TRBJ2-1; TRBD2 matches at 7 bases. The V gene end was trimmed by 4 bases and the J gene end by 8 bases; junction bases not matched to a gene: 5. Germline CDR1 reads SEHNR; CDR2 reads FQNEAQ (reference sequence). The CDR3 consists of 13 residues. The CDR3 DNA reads TGTGCCAGCAGCTCCCTAGCGGTGGATGAGCAGTTCTTC. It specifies CASSSLAVDEQFF.

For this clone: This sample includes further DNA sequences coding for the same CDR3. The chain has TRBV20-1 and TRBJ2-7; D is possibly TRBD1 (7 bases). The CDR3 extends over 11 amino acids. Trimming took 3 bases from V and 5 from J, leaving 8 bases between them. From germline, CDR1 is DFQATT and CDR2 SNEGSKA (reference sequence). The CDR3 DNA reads TGCAGTGCTAGCAGGGGGGACGAGCAGTACTTC. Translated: CSASRGDEQYF.